These 17 T cell receptor beta chains share one sample of origin, sequenced in a study of cytomegalovirus exposure and HLA in healthy donors. Use of 60 Vbeta and 13 Jbeta primers characterized the PCR. Measured with immunoSEQ multiplex PCR; TCRdb has only the in-frame clones, and not every one. The sample holds approximately 140,000 clones. Sequencing was carried out using PBMCs. These receptors were obtained from a woman aged 50 to 60 in good health and CMV-seronegative.

The chain carries TRBV7-3 and TRBJ1-6; 9 bases agree with TRBD1. After removal of 1 base from V and 10 bases from J, the junction contained 5 bases not matched to a gene. The germline V gene encodes CDR1 SGHTA and CDR2 FQGTGA. CDR3 length equals 15 residues. The CDR3 nucleotides read TGTGCCAGCAGCTTAATGACAGGGGGAAAATCACCCCTCCACTTT. This translates into CASSLMTGGKSPLHF. The full variable domain, completed using reference TRBV7-3 and TRBJ1-6, is GAGVSQTPSNKVTEKGKYVELRCDPISGHTALYWYRQSLGQGPEFLIYFQGTGAADDSGLPNDRFFAVRPEGSVSTLKIQRTERGDSAVYLCASSLMTGGKSPLHFGNGTRLTVT.

The rearrangement joins TRBV5-4 to TRBJ1-6, with D hard to call. The CDR3 totals 16 residues. Germline V gene sequence: CDR1 SGHNT, CDR2 YYREEE (reference sequence). V was shortened by 0 bases and J by 6 bases, with 13 bases between the two germline ends. The CDR3 is CASSLGSGNRNSPLHF. CDR3 nucleotide sequence: TGTGCCAGCAGCTTGGGGTCGGGTAACCGTAATTCACCCCTCCACTTT.

The chain uses TRBV4-3 and TRBJ2-7; TRBD1 might be the D (6 bases). Trimming removed 4 bases at V and 5 bases at J, with 21 bases between. Germline CDR1 and CDR2: LGHNA and YSLEER. The CDR3 consists of 16 residues. The CDR3 sequence is CASSRPSRDKRDEQYF. DNA of the CDR3: TGCGCCAGCAGCCGCCCGAGCAGGGACAAGAGGGACGAGCAGTACTTC.

This chain connects TRBV5-6 to TRBJ2-7, with D possibly TRBD2 on 5 matching bases. Trimming left V 4 bases short and J 4 bases short, with 18 bases between. CDR3 length equals 15 residues. In germline, CDR1 is SGHDT, CDR2 YYEEEE. CDR3 in amino acids: CASSLITGYQYEQYF. Here the CDR3 DNA reads TGTGCCAGCAGCCTCATAACGGGGTATCAGTACGAGCAGTACTTC. The full variable domain, rest sourced from reference TRBV5-6 and TRBJ2-7, is DAGVTQSPTHLIKTRGQQVTLRCSPKSGHDTVSWYQQALGQGPQFIFQYYEEEERQRGNFPDRFSGHQFPNYSSELNVNALLLGDSALYLCASSLITGYQYEQYFGPGTRLTVT.

The chain uses TRBV7-3 and TRBJ1-2; 10 bases agree with TRBD1. Germline V gene lookup returns CDR1 SGHTA and CDR2 FQGTGA. The CDR3 consists of 15 residues. V was clipped by 5 bases and J by 0 bases; unmatched bases: 3. The CDR3 here is CASSPDRGPNYGYTF. CDR3 nucleotides: TGTGCCAGCAGCCCTGACAGGGGGCCTAACTATGGCTACACCTTC.

V is TRBV27 and J is TRBJ2-5; tentative D call: TRBD2 (5 bases). The V gene lost 3 bases and the J gene lost 5 bases, with 10 bases spanning the gap. The CDR3 sequence is 13 residues long. The germline V gene encodes CDR1 MNHEY and CDR2 SMNVEV (reference sequence). CDR3 protein: CASSLRVGETQYF. The CDR3 DNA is TGTGCCAGCAGTTTGAGGGTAGGGGAGACCCAGTACTTC.

The chain is built from TRBV4-1 and TRBJ2-3; 7 nucleotides line up with TRBD2. Germline V gene data show CDR1 as MGHRA and CDR2 as YSYEKL. The CDR3 length is 16 residues. The junction had 14 bases not matched to a gene; V was cut back by 4 bases and J by 7 bases. The CDR3 is CASSLRSGAGSYTQYF. Here the CDR3 DNA reads TGCGCCAGCAGCCTTCGCAGCGGGGCTGGGAGTTATACGCAGTATTTT.

The rearrangement uses TRBV5-6 and TRBJ2-5; tentatively, D is TRBD1 (6 bases). The length of the CDR3 is 13 residues. V gave up 0 bases and J gave up 7 bases, with 10 bases separating them. CDR1 is SGHDT, CDR2 YYEEEE, per germline. The CDR3 DNA reads as TGTGCCAGCAGCTTGGTGCAGGGGCGGACCCAGTACTTC. Protein sequence: CASSLVQGRTQYF.

The chain combines TRBV9 with TRBJ1-3, with D unresolved. The length of the CDR3 is 15 residues. V shed 3 bases and J shed 0 bases, with 10 bases lying between them. Looked up from germline, CDR1 is SGDLS and CDR2 is YYNGEE. This CDR3 is CASSATEYSGNTIYF. CDR3 in DNA: TGTGCCAGCAGCGCTACTGAGTACTCTGGAAACACCATATATTTT.

The V and J genes are TRBV5-4 and TRBJ2-3, with 12 bases fitting TRBD2. V was clipped by 4 bases and J by 0 bases; unmatched bases: 6. The V gene's germline CDR1 is SGHNT and CDR2 YYREEE (reference sequence). The CDR3 extends over 17 amino acids. This chain's CDR3 is CASSPPLAGGSTDTQYF. The CDR3 nucleotides read TGTGCCAGCAGCCCACCACTAGCGGGGGGAAGCACAGATACGCAGTATTTT.

For the CDR3, the DNA is TGCGCCAGCAGCCTCGGGACAGCGGAAGACTACTACGAGCAGTACTTC. The encoded protein is CASSLGTAEDYYEQYF. The chain carries TRBV5-1 and TRBJ2-7; 7 nucleotides align to TRBD1. Germline assignment: CDR1 SGHRS and CDR2 YFSETQ. This CDR3 is 16 amino acids long. J was trimmed by 3 bases and V by 4 bases; bases with no gene match: 13.

This sequence joins TRBV14 and TRBJ2-7; the D gene is possibly TRBD2 (6 bases). The CDR3 has 14 residues. The V and J ends lost 1 base and 4 bases respectively, with 11 bases between them. Germline values: CDR1 SGHDN, CDR2 FVKESK. CDR3 bases: TGTGCCAGCAGCCAAGCCTGGGAGGAGTACGAGCAGTACTTC. This gives the protein CASSQAWEEYEQYF.

This chain uses TRBV6-1 with TRBJ1-3; unclear D gene. The CDR3 contains 11 residues. Trimming stripped 6 bases from V and 13 bases from J, with 13 bases between. The germline CDR1 and CDR2 sequences are MNHNS and SASEGT. CDR3 residues: CASRNEQRIYF. In DNA, the CDR3 is TGTGCCAGCAGGAATGAACAGCGGATATATTTT.

The chain joins TRBV30 to TRBJ2-7; TRBD2 matches 13 bases. V shed 3 bases, J shed 6 bases, and the junction held 2 bases outside the gene matches. The CDR3 is made up of 13 amino acids. The V gene's germline CDR1 is GTSNPN and CDR2 SVGIG (reference sequence). In DNA, the CDR3 is TGTGCCTGGAGACTAGCGGGGGGGAGCGAGCAGTACTTC. It codes for CAWRLAGGSEQYF. Combining the CDR3 with reference TRBV30 and TRBJ2-7 gives the whole variable domain SQTIHQWPATLVQPVGSPLSLECTVEGTSNPNLYWYRQAAGRGLQLLFYSVGIGQISSEVPQNLSASRPQDRQFILSSKKLLLSDSGFYLCAWRLAGGSEQYFGPGTRLTVT.

The genes are TRBV19 and TRBJ2-3, with a weak D call TRBD2 (5 bases). CDR3 length equals 14 residues. The germline CDR1 and CDR2 sequences are LNHDA and SQIVND (reference sequence). V shed 4 bases and J shed 2 bases, with 10 bases lying between them. The DNA of the CDR3 is TGTGCCAGTAGTAGAGGGCAGAACACAGATACGCAGTATTTT. Amino acids: CASSRGQNTDTQYF.

The CDR3 here is CASSLRPRDSRYSNQPQHF. CDR3 sequence (DNA): TGTGCCAGCAGTTTACGGCCCCGGGACAGTAGATATAGCAATCAGCCCCAGCATTTT. The chain recombines TRBV27 with TRBJ1-5, with TRBD1 matching 7 bases. This CDR3 has 19 amino acids. Looked up from germline, CDR1 is MNHEY and CDR2 is SMNVEV (reference sequence). With 2 bases clipped from V and 0 bases from J, the junction kept 13 bases outside the gene matches.

V and J are TRBV29-1 and TRBJ1-4; perhaps TRBD1 as D (5 bases). Germline V gene lookup returns CDR1 SQVTM and CDR2 ANQGSEA. V gave up 6 bases and J gave up 8 bases, with 13 bases separating them. The CDR3 is 12 residues long. As DNA, the CDR3 is TGCAGCGTGGGGCTTAGGGGCGAAAAACTGTTTTTT. It encodes CSVGLRGEKLFF.